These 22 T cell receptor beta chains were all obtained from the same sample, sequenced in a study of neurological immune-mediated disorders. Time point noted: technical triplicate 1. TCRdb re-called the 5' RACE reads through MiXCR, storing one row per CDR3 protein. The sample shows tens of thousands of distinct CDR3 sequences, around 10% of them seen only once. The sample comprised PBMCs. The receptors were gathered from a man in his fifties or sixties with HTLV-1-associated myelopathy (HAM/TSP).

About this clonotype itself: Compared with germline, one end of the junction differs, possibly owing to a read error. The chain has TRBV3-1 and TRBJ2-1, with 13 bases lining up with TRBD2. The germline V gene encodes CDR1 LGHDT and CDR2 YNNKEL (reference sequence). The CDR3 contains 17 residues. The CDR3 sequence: CASSLRTSGRLYNGQFF. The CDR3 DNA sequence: TGTGCCAGCAGCCTACGGACTAGCGGGAGACTATACAATGGGCAGTTCTTC.

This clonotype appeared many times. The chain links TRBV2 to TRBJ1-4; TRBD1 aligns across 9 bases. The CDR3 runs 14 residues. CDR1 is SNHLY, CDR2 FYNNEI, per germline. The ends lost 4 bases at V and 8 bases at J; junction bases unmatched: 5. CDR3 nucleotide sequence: TGTGCCAGCAGTGTTAACAGGGGGCACGAAAAACTGTTTTTT. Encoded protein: CASSVNRGHEKLFF.

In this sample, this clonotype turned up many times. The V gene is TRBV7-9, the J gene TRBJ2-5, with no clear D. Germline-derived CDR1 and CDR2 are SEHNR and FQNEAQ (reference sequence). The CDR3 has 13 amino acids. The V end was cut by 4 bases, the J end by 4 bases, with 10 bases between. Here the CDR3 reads CASSSGTGETQYF. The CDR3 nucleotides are TGTGCCAGCAGCTCCGGAACTGGAGAGACCCAGTACTTC.

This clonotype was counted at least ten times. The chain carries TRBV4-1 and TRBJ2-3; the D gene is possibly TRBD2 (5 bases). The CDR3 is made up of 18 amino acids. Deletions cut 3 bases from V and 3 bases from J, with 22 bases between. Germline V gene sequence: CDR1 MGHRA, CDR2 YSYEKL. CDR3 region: CASSHSDFEIEGTDTQYF. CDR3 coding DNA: TGCGCCAGCAGCCACAGCGATTTCGAGATTGAGGGTACAGATACGCAGTATTTT.

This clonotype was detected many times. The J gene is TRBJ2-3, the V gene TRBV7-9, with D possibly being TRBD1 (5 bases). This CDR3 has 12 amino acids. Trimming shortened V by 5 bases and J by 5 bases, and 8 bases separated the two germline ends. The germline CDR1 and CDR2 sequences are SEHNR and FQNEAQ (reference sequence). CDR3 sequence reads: CASSPGIDTQYF. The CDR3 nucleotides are TGTGCCAGCAGCCCAGGGATAGATACGCAGTATTTT.

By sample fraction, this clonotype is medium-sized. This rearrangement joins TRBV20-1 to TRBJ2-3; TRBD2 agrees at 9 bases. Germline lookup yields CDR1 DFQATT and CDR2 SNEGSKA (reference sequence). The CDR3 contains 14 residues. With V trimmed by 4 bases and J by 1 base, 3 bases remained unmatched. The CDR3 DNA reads TGCAGTGCTATCAGGACTAGCGGCACAGATACGCAGTATTTT. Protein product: CSAIRTSGTDTQYF.

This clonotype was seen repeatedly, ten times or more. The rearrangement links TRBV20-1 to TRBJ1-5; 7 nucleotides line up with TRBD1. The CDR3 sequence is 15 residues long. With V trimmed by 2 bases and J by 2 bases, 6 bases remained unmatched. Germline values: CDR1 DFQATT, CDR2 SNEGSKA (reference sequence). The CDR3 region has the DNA TGCAGTGCTAGACAGGGGGGGTCGGGCAATCAGCCCCAGCATTTT. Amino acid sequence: CSARQGGSGNQPQHF.

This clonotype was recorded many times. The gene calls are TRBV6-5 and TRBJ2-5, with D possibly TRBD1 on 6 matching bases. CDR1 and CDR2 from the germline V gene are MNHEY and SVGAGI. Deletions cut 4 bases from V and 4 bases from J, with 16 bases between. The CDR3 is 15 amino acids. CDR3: CASSWTAMGGETQYF. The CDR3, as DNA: TGTGCCAGCAGTTGGACAGCGATGGGTGGAGAGACCCAGTACTTC.

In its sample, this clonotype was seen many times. This CDR3 is CASSWTSGPLNEQFF. The CDR3 DNA reads TGTGCCAGCAGCTGGACTAGCGGGCCCCTCAATGAGCAGTTCTTC. The chain recombines TRBV7-2 with TRBJ2-1; TRBD2 matches 11 bases. The length of the CDR3 is 15 residues. J lost 6 bases, V lost 4 bases, and 5 bases had no gene match. Germline loops: CDR1 SGHTA, CDR2 FQGNSA.

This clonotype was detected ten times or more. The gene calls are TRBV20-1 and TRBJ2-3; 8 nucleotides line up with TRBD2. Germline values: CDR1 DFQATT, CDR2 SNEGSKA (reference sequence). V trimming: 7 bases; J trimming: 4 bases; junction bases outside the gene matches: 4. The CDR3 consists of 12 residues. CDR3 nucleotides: TGCAGTGGGGCGGGAGGTTCAGATACGCAGTATTTT. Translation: CSGAGGSDTQYF.

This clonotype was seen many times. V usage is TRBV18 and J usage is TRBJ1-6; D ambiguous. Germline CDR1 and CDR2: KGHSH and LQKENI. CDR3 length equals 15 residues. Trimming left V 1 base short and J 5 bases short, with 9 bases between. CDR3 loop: CASSPQQRNNSPLHF. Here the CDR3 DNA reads TGTGCCAGCTCACCACAACAGCGCAATAATTCACCCCTCCACTTT.

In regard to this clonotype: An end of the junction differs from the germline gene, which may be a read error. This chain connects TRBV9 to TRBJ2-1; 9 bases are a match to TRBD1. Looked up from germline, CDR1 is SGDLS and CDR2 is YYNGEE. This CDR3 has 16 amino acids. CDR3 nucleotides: TGTGCCATCAGCGTAAAGGGACAGGGAGCATACAATGAGCAGTTCTTC. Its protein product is CAISVKGQGAYNEQFF.

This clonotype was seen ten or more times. The CDR3 DNA follows: TGTGCCAGCAGCCCCGGACCCCTTCGGGAGAAACTGTTTTTT. Translated: CASSPGPLREKLFF. This sequence joins TRBV11-2 and TRBJ1-4; unclear D gene. Germline V CDR1 and CDR2: SGHAT, FQNNGV. This CDR3 is built from 14 residues. V was pared by 5 bases and J by 11 bases, with 18 bases between.

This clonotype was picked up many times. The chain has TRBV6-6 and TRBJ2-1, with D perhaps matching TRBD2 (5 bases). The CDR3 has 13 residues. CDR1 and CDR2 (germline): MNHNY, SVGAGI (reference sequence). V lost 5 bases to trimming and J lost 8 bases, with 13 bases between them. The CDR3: CASSPSGYDEQFF. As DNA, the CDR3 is TGTGCCAGCAGTCCCTCGGGGTACGATGAGCAGTTCTTC.

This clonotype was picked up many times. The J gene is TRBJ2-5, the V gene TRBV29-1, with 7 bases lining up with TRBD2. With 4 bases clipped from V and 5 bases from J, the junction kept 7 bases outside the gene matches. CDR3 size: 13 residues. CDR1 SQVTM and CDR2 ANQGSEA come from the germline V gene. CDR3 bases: TGCAGCGTTGGGGGCGGCGGGGGTGAGACCCAGTACTTC. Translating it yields CSVGGGGGETQYF.

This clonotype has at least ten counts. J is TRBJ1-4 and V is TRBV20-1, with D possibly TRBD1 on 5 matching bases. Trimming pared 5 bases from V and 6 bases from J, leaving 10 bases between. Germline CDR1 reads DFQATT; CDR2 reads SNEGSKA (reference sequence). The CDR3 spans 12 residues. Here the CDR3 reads CSAETAYEKLFF. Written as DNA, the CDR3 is TGCAGTGCTGAGACAGCCTATGAAAAACTGTTTTTT.

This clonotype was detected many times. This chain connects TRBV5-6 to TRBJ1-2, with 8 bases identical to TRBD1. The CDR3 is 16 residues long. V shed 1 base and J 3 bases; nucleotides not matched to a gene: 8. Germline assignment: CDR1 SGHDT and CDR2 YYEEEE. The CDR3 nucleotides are TGTGCCAGCAGCTTGTTAACAGGGGGTATGGACTATGGCTACACCTTC. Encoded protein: CASSLLTGGMDYGYTF.

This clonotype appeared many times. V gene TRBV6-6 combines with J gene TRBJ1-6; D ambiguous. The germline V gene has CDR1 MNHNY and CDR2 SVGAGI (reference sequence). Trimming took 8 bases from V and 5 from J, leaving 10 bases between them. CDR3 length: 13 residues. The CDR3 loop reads CASRAVDNSPLHF. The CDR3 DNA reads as TGTGCCAGCCGCGCGGTGGATAATTCACCCCTCCACTTT.

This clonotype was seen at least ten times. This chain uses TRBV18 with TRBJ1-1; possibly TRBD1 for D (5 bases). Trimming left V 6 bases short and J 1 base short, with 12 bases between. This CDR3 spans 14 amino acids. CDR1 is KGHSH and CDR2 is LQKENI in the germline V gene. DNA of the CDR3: TGTGCCAGCTCCATGGACACGACGAACACTGAAGCTTTCTTT. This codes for CASSMDTTNTEAFF.

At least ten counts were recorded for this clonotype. The CDR3 sequence is CASSYFQNWGRSSYNEQFF. The CDR3 region has the DNA TGTGCCAGCAGTTACTTCCAAAATTGGGGGCGAAGCTCCTACAATGAGCAGTTCTTC. The chain employs TRBV6-5 and TRBJ2-1, with a tentative D call TRBD1 (6 bases). The V gene's germline CDR1 is MNHEY and CDR2 SVGAGI. There are 19 residues in the CDR3. V shed 1 base and J shed 0 bases, with 19 bases lying between them.

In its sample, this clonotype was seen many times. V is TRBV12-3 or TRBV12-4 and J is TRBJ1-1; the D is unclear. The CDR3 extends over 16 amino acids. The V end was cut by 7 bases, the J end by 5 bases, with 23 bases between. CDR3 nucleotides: TGTGCCAGCACGCCCCTGCGGGGTCAGGCGAGTACTGAAGCTTTCTTT. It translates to CASTPLRGQASTEAFF.

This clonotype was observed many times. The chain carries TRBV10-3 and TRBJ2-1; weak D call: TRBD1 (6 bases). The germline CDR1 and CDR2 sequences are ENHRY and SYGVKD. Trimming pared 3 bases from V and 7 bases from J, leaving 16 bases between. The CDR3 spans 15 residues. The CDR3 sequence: CAISDAKGVENEQFF. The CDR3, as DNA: TGTGCCATCAGTGACGCCAAGGGGGTGGAAAATGAGCAGTTCTTC.